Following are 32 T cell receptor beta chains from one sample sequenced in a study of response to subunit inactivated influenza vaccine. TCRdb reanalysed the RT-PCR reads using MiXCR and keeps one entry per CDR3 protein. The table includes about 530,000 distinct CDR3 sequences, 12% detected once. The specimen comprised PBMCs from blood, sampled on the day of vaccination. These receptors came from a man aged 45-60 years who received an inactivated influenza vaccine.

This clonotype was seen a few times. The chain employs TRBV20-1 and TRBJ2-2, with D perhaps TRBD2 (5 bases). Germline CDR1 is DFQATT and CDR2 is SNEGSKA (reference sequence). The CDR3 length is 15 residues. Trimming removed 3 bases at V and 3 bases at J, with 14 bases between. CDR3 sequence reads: CSASPSGWDTGELFF. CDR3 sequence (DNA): TGCAGTGCTAGCCCCAGCGGTTGGGACACCGGGGAGCTGTTTTTT.

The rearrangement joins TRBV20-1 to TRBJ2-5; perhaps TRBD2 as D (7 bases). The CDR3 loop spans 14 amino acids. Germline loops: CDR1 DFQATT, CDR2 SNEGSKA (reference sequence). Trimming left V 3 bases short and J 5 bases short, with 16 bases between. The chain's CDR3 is CSARRGQGKETQYF. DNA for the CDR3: TGCAGTGCTAGGCGGGGGCAGGGGAAGGAGACCCAGTACTTC.

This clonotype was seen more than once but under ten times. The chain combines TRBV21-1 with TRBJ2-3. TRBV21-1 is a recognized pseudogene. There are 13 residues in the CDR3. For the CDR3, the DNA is TGTGCCAGCAGCAAAGGTCGGGCAGATACGCAGTATTTT. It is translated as CASSKGRADTQYF.

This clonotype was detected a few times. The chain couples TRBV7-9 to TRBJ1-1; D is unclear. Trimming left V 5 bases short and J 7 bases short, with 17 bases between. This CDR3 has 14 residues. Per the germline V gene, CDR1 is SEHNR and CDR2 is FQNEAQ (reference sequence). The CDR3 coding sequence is TGTGCCAGCAGCATCACGGTTACAGCGGGTGAAGCTTTCTTT. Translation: CASSITVTAGEAFF.

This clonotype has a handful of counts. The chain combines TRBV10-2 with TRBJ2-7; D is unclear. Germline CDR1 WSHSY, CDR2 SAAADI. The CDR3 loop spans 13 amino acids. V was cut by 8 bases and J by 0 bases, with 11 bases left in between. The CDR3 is CASVDSSSYEQYF. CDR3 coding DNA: TGCGCCAGCGTAGACTCGAGCTCCTACGAGCAGTACTTC.

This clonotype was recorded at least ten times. The CDR3 DNA reads as TGTGCCAGCTCACCAACCCAGGGGCTAGCGGGTGGTAGCTCCTACAATGAGCAGTTCTTC. This translates into CASSPTQGLAGGSSYNEQFF. This sequence joins TRBV18 and TRBJ2-1, with TRBD2 matching 8 bases. Trimming at V came to 2 bases and at J to 0 bases, leaving 15 bases not matched to a gene. Germline V gene data show CDR1 as KGHSH and CDR2 as LQKENI. The CDR3 contains 20 residues.

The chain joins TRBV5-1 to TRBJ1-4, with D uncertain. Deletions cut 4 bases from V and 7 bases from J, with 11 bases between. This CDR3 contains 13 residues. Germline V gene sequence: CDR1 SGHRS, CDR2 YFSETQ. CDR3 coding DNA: TGCGCCAGCAGCGAGGGATGGAGTGAAAAACTGTTTTTT. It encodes CASSEGWSEKLFF.

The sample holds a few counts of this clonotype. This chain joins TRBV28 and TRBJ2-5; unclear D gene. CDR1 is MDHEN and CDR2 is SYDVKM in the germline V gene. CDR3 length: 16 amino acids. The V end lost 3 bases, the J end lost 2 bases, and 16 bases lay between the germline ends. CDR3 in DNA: TGTGCCAGCAGTTTTCTGCCAGCATGGGTTCAAGAGACCCAGTACTTC. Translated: CASSFLPAWVQETQYF.

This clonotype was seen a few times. Written as DNA, the CDR3 is TGCGCCAGCAGCCAAAGCGGACATTACCAAATTAACACCGGGGAGCTGTTTTTT. Its protein is CASSQSGHYQINTGELFF. The chain recombines TRBV4-3 with TRBJ2-2; D may correspond to TRBD1 or TRBD2 (5 bases each). The germline gives CDR1 LGHNA, CDR2 YSLEER. The CDR3 is 18 amino acids. V lost 2 bases and J lost 2, with 18 bases in between.

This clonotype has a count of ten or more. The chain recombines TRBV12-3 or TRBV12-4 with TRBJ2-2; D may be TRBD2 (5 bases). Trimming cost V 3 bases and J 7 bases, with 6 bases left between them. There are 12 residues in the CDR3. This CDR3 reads CASSLRVGELFF. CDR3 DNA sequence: TGTGCCAGCAGTTTGCGGGTCGGGGAGCTGTTTTTT.

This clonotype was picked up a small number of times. The CDR3 region has the DNA TGTGCCAGCAGGGATGGTCCGCTGACCCAGTACTTC. This gives the protein CASRDGPLTQYF. The chain links TRBV12-3 or TRBV12-4 to TRBJ2-5; no clear D. The CDR3 contains 12 residues. V was shortened by 6 bases and J by 7 bases, with 12 bases between the two germline ends.

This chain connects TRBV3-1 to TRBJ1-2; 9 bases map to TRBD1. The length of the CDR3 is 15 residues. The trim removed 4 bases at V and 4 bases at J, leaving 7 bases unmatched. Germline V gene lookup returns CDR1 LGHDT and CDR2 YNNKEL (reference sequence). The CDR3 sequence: CASSRGQGSGYGYTF. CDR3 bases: TGTGCCAGCAGCCGAGGACAGGGGTCGGGCTATGGCTACACCTTC.

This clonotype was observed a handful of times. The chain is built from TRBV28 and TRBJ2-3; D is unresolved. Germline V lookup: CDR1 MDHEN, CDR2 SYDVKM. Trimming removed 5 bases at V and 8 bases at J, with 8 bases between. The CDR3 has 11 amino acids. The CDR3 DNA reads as TGTGCCAGCAGTCAAGAGGCTACGCAGTATTTT. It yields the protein CASSQEATQYF.

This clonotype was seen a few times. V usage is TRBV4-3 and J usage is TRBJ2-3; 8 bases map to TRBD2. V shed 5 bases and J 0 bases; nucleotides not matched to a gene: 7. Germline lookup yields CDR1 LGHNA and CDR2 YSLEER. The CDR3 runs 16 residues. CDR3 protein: CASSKASGSSTDTQYF. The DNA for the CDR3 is TGCGCCAGCAGCAAAGCAAGCGGGAGCAGCACAGATACGCAGTATTTT.

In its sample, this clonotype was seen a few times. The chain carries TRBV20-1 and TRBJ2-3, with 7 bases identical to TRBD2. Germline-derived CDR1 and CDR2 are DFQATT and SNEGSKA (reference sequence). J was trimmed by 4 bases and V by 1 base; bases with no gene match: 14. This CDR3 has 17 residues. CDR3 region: CSARVPLGTKFPDTQYF. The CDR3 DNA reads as TGCAGTGCTAGAGTCCCCCTTGGGACTAAGTTCCCAGATACGCAGTATTTT.

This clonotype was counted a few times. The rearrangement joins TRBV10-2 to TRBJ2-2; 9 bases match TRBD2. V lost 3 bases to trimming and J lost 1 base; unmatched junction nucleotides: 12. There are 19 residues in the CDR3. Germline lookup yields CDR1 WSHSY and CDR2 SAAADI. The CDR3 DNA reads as TGCGCCAGCAGTGAACTCCTCCTACAAGCGGGGGGGAACACCGGGGAGCTGTTTTTT. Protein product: CASSELLLQAGGNTGELFF.

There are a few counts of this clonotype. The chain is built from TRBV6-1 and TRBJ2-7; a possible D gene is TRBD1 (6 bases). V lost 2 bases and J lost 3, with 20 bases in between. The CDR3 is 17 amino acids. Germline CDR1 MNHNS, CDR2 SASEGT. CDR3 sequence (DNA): TGTGCCAGCAGTGAAAGGGGGTCGCCAGGGAGTTTCTACGAGCAGTACTTC. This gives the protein CASSERGSPGSFYEQYF.

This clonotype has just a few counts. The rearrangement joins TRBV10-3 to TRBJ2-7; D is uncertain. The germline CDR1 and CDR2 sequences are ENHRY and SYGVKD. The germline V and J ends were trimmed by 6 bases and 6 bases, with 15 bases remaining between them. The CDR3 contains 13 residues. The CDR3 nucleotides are TGTGCCATCAGCCTGGGCGATCGAGGCGAGCAGTACTTC. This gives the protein CAISLGDRGEQYF.

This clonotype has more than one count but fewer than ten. CDR3 loop: CASSYGPVKYNEQFF. DNA for the CDR3: TGTGCCAGCAGTTACGGCCCTGTAAAATACAATGAGCAGTTCTTC. The V call is TRBV6-5, the J call TRBJ2-1; no clear D gene. Trimming removed 2 bases from V and 4 bases from J, with 12 bases in between. CDR3 length: 15 residues. Germline V CDR1 and CDR2: MNHEY, SVGAGI.

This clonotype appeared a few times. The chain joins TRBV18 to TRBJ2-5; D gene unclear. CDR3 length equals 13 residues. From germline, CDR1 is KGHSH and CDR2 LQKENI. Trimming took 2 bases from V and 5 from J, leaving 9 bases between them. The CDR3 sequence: CASSPYPRETQYF. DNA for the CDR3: TGTGCCAGCTCACCATACCCGCGGGAGACCCAGTACTTC.

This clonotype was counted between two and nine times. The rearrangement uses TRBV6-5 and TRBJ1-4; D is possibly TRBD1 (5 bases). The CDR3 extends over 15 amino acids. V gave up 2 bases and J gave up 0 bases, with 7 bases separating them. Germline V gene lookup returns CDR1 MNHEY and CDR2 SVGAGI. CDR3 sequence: CASSYGGATNEKLFF. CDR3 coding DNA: TGTGCCAGCAGTTACGGGGGAGCAACTAATGAAAAACTGTTTTTT.

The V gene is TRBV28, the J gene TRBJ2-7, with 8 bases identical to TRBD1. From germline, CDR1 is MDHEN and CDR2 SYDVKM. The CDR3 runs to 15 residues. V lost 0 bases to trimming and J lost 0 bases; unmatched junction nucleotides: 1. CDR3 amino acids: CASSLWDRASYEQYF. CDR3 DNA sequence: TGTGCCAGCAGTTTATGGGACAGGGCCTCCTACGAGCAGTACTTC. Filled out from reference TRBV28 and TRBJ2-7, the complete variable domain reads DVKVTQSSRYLVKRTGEKVFLECVQDMDHENMFWYRQDPGLGLRLIYFSYDVKMKEKGDIPEGYSVSREKKERFSLILESASTNQTSMYLCASSLWDRASYEQYFGPGTRLTVT.

The chain's CDR3 is CASTPRGDEQFF. As DNA, the CDR3 is TGTGCCAGCACTCCTCGGGGGGATGAGCAGTTCTTC. The rearrangement uses TRBV11-2 and TRBJ2-1, with TRBD2 matching 7 bases. Germline V gene sequence: CDR1 SGHAT, CDR2 FQNNGV. With V trimmed by 7 bases and J by 8 bases, 5 bases remained unmatched. The CDR3 loop spans 12 amino acids.

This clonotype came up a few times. The CDR3 protein is CASSLGRLAGEYQETQYF. The CDR3 DNA follows: TGTGCCAGCAGCTTAGGGCGGCTAGCGGGGGAGTACCAAGAGACCCAGTACTTC. The chain employs TRBV7-2 and TRBJ2-5; TRBD2 aligns across 10 bases. The J segment lost 0 bases and the V segment lost 1 base, leaving 8 bases of the junction unmatched. In germline, CDR1 is SGHTA, CDR2 FQGNSA. This CDR3 is 18 amino acids long. The full variable domain, with the rest looked up from reference TRBV7-2 and TRBJ2-5, is GAGVSQSPSNKVTEKGKDVELRCDPISGHTALYWYRQSLGQGLEFLIYFQGNSAPDKSGLPSDRFSAERTGGSVSTLTIQRTQQEDSAVYLCASSLGRLAGEYQETQYFGPGTRLLVL.

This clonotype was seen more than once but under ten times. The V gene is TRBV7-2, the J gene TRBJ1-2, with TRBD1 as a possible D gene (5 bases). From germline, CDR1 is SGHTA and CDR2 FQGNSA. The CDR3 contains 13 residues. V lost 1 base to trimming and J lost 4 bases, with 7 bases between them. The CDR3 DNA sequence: TGTGCCAGCAGCTTAGGGGGCGGCTATGGCTACACCTTC. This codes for CASSLGGGYGYTF. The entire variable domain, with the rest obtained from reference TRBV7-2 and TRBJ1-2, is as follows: GAGVSQSPSNKVTEKGKDVELRCDPISGHTALYWYRQSLGQGLEFLIYFQGNSAPDKSGLPSDRFSAERTGGSVSTLTIQRTQQEDSAVYLCASSLGGGYGYTFGSGTRLTVV.

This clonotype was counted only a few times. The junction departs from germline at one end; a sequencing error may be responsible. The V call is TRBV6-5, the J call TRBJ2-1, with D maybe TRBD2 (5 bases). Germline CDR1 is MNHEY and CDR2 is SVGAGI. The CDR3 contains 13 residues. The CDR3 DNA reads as TGTGCCAGCAGTTCTACTAGACTCAATGGGCAGTTCTTC. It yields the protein CASSSTRLNGQFF.

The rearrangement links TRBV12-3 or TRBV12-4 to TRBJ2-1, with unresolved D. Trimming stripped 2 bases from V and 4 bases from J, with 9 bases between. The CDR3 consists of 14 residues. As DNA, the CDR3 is TGTGCCAGCAGTTTATCTCTTTTGTACAATGAGCAGTTCTTC. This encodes CASSLSLLYNEQFF.

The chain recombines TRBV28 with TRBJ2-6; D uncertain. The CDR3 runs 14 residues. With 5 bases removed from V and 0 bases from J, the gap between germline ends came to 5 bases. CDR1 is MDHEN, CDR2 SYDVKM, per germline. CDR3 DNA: TGTGCCAGCAGTACCCCCTCTGGGGCCAACGTCCTGACTTTC. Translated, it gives CASSTPSGANVLTF.

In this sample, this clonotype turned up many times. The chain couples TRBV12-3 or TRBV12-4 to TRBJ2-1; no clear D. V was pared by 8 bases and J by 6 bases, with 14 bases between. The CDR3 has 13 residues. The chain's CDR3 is CASGSRDTNEQFF. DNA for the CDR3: TGTGCCAGCGGATCCCGAGACACCAATGAGCAGTTCTTC.

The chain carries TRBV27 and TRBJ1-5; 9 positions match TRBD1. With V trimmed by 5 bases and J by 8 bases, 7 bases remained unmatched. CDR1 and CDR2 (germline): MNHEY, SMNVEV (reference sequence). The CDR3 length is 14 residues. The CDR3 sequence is CASSLGTGREPQHF. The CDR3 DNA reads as TGTGCCAGCAGTCTCGGGACAGGGAGAGAGCCCCAGCATTTT.

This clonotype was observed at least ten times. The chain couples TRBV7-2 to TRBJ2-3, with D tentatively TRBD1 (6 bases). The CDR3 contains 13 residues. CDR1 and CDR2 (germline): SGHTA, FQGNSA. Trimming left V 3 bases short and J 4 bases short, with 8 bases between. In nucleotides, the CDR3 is TGTGCCAGCAGCTTCAGGGGTGCAGATACGCAGTATTTT. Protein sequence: CASSFRGADTQYF.

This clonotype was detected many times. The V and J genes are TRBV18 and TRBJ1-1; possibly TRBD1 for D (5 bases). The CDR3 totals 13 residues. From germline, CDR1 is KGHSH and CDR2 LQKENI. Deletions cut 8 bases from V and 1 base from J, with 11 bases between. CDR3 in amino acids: CASSPRENTEAFF. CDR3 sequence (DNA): TGTGCCAGCAGCCCCAGGGAGAACACTGAAGCTTTCTTT. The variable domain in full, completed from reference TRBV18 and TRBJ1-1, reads NAGVMQNPRHLVRRRGQEARLRCSPMKGHSHVYWYRQLPEEGLKFMVYLQKENIIDESGMPKERFSAEFPKEGPSILRIQQVVRGDSAAYFCASSPRENTEAFFGQGTRLTVV.